These 16 T cell receptor beta chains were all obtained from the same sample, sequenced in a study of T cells in Graves' hyperthyroidism and ophthalmopathy. The investigators amplified TCR beta CDR3 regions from RNA transcripts. An initial round of RT-PCR targeting the TCR CDR3 relied on the HTBI primer set. TCRdb ran MiXCR on the multiplex PCR reads and lists one entry per CDR3 protein. In the table there are 500,000 to 550,000 distinct CDR3 sequences, roughly 21% of which are singletons. The specimen was blood. The receptors were gathered from a man between 40 and 49 years old with Graves' ophthalmopathy.

This clonotype appeared a few times. The genes are TRBV6-1 and TRBJ2-7, with 9 bases lining up with TRBD1. Germline CDR1 MNHNS, CDR2 SASEGT. Trimming cost V 8 bases and J 4 bases; bases outside gene matches: 9. CDR3 length equals 14 residues. CDR3 sequence (DNA): TGTGCCAGCGAGACTGGGACAGGGAGTTACGAGCAGTACTTC. Translating gives CASETGTGSYEQYF.

Notes on this clonotype: A much more abundant neighbour one base away suggests this may be a read error. The chain recombines TRBV5-5 with TRBJ2-2; 10 bases line up with TRBD2. The CDR3 totals 20 residues. Germline CDR1 reads SGHKS; CDR2 reads YYEKEE (reference sequence). The CDR3 DNA is TGTGCCAGCAGCCATTCCCCCACAGCGGGAGGGATCGCGAACACCGGGGAGCTGTCTTTT. It translates to CASSHSPTAGGIANTGELSF. Full variable domain (remainder filled in from reference TRBV5-5 and TRBJ2-2): DAGVTQSPTHLIKTRGQQVTLRCSPISGHKSVSWYQQVLGQGPQFIFQYYEKEERGRGNFPDRFSARQFPNYSSELNVNALLLGDSALYLCASSHSPTAGGIANTGELSFGEGSRLTVL.

This clonotype was picked up many times. The CDR3 DNA sequence: TGTGCCAGCTCACCACAGACAGGGTTGAACACCGGGGAGCTGTTTTTT. Protein sequence: CASSPQTGLNTGELFF. The V gene is TRBV18, the J gene TRBJ2-2, with 7 nucleotides matching TRBD1. With V trimmed by 1 base and J by 1 base, 3 bases remained unmatched. CDR3 length equals 16 residues. Per germline, CDR1 KGHSH and CDR2 LQKENI.

This clonotype was counted only a few times. The chain carries TRBV9 and TRBJ1-6; D uncertain. Trimming removed 4 bases at V and 6 bases at J, with 11 bases between. CDR1 and CDR2 from the germline V gene are SGDLS and YYNGEE. This CDR3 has 14 residues. The CDR3 nucleotides are TGTGCCAGCAGCACCCATCCGAGTAATTCACCCCTCCACTTT. The encoded protein is CASSTHPSNSPLHF.

The sample holds many counts of this clonotype. This chain uses TRBV7-8 with TRBJ2-1; unclear D gene. The CDR3 is 14 amino acids. Germline CDR1 is SGHVS and CDR2 is FQNEAQ. V lost 1 base to trimming and J lost 4 bases, with 8 bases between them. The CDR3 loop is CASSLVGDYNEQFF. In DNA, the CDR3 is TGTGCCAGCAGCTTAGTGGGTGATTACAATGAGCAGTTCTTC. The variable domain in full, with the rest retrieved from reference TRBV7-8 and TRBJ2-1, is GAGVSQSPRYKVAKRGQDVALRCDPISGHVSLFWYQQALGQGPEFLTYFQNEAQLDKSGLPSDRFFAERPEGSVSTLKIQRTQQEDSAVYLCASSLVGDYNEQFFGPGTRLTVL.

This clonotype was seen only a few times. The rearrangement uses TRBV27 and TRBJ2-1; TRBD2 might be the D (5 bases). CDR1 and CDR2 from the germline V gene are MNHEY and SMNVEV (reference sequence). The length of the CDR3 is 15 residues. Trimming shortened V by 2 bases and J by 2 bases, and 10 bases separated the two germline ends. The CDR3 loop reads CASSLAGFTYNEQFF. The CDR3 region has the DNA TGTGCCAGCAGTTTAGCGGGTTTTACCTACAATGAGCAGTTCTTC.

A word on this clonotype: A much larger clone differs by one base, so this may be a read error. The chain is built from TRBV7-3 and TRBJ2-1, with a possible D match to TRBD1 (6 bases). Germline loops: CDR1 SGHTA, CDR2 FQGTGA. V shed 8 bases and J shed 6 bases, with 14 bases lying between them. The CDR3 length is 13 residues. The CDR3 coding sequence is TGTGCCAGCCAACTGCCAGGGGCCAATGAGCAGTTCTTC. Amino acid sequence: CASQLPGANEQFF.

On this clonotype: Germline and junction disagree at one end, which may indicate a read error. The chain employs TRBV9 and TRBJ2-7, with unresolved D. The CDR3 covers 14 residues. Per the germline V gene, CDR1 is SGDLS and CDR2 is YYNGEE. CDR3 sequence reads: CASSVDATSYEQCF. In DNA, the CDR3 is TGTGCCAGCAGCGTAGACGCCACTTCCTACGAGCAGTGCTTC.

This sequence joins TRBV7-9 and TRBJ1-1; no clear D gene. V was pared by 4 bases and J by 6 bases, with 15 bases between. In germline, CDR1 is SEHNR, CDR2 FQNEAQ (reference sequence). The CDR3 spans 14 residues. The CDR3 DNA reads TGTGCCAGCAGCTCACGGGCGACGAGCGCTGAAGCTTTCTTT. Amino acids: CASSSRATSAEAFF. The whole variable domain, filled in from reference TRBV7-9 and TRBJ1-1, reads DTGVSQNPRHKITKRGQNVTFRCDPISEHNRLYWYRQTLGQGPEFLTYFQNEAQLEKSRLLSDRFSAERPKGSFSTLEIQRTEQGDSAMYLCASSSRATSAEAFFGQGTRLTVV.

This clonotype was recorded a few times. J is TRBJ2-2 and V is TRBV6-1, with 7 bases fitting TRBD2. Trimming cost V 5 bases and J 0 bases; bases outside gene matches: 6. Per the germline V gene, CDR1 is MNHNS and CDR2 is SASEGT. The CDR3 is 16 amino acids. The CDR3 DNA reads TGTGCCAGCAGTCTGACTAGCCCCGCGAACACCGGGGAGCTGTTTTTT. Amino acid sequence: CASSLTSPANTGELFF.

This clonotype was seen a handful of times. The gene calls are TRBV5-1 and TRBJ2-1; TRBD2 aligns across 15 bases. CDR1 is SGHRS, CDR2 YFSETQ, per germline. The length of the CDR3 is 21 residues. Germline trimming cut 4 bases from V and 7 bases from J; bases unmatched to any gene: 21. This CDR3 reads CASSPDRGPGLAGGQRNEQFF. Here the CDR3 DNA reads TGCGCCAGCAGCCCGGACAGGGGCCCCGGACTAGCGGGGGGGCAAAGAAATGAGCAGTTCTTC.

There are many counts of this clonotype. The chain has TRBV7-8 and TRBJ2-5; D may correspond to TRBD1 or TRBD2 (6 bases each). Germline CDR1 SGHVS, CDR2 FQNEAQ. With 3 bases removed from V and 4 bases from J, the gap between germline ends came to 12 bases. CDR3 length: 14 amino acids. CDR3 coding DNA: TGTGCCAGCAGCTTCCACAGGGAGGCAGAGACCCAGTACTTC. It encodes CASSFHREAETQYF. Complete variable domain (other parts from reference TRBV7-8 and TRBJ2-5): GAGVSQSPRYKVAKRGQDVALRCDPISGHVSLFWYQQALGQGPEFLTYFQNEAQLDKSGLPSDRFFAERPEGSVSTLKIQRTQQEDSAVYLCASSFHREAETQYFGPGTRLLVL.

This clonotype was detected ten times or more. V gene TRBV6-2 or TRBV6-3 combines with J gene TRBJ2-1; 8 nucleotides line up with TRBD1. V shed 7 bases and J 7 bases; nucleotides not matched to a gene: 27. This CDR3 is 20 amino acids long. In germline, CDR1 is MNHEY, CDR2 SVGEGT. CDR3 coding DNA: TGTGCCAGCACCCCACTCCGACAGGGGCACGGGCGCCACCGGGGGAATGAGCAGTTCTTC. Translation: CASTPLRQGHGRHRGNEQFF.

This clonotype was counted between two and nine times. In DNA form, the CDR3 reads TGTGCCAGCAGTATTAATGCCAGAGAGACCCAGTACTTC. Its translation is CASSINARETQYF. The rearrangement joins TRBV6-1 to TRBJ2-5; no reliable D call. The CDR3 runs 13 residues. Germline V gene data show CDR1 as MNHNS and CDR2 as SASEGT. V was clipped by 5 bases and J by 4 bases, with 11 bases between them.

V gene TRBV7-6 combines with J gene TRBJ2-7; 7 nucleotides line up with TRBD2. V shed 5 bases and J 6 bases; nucleotides not matched to a gene: 4. The germline CDR1 and CDR2 sequences are SGHVS and FNYEAQ. The CDR3 runs to 12 residues. The CDR3 region is CASSQRGSEQYF. In DNA form, the CDR3 reads TGTGCCAGCAGCCAGCGGGGTAGCGAGCAGTACTTC.

There are a few counts of this clonotype. The J gene is TRBJ2-1, the V gene TRBV6-1; D is perhaps TRBD1 (6 bases). V was trimmed by 6 bases and J by 7 bases, leaving 13 bases between them. The CDR3 length is 13 residues. CDR1 and CDR2 from the germline V gene are MNHNS and SASEGT. Written as DNA, the CDR3 is TGTGCCAGCAGCCTAAACACAGGGAATGAGCAGTTCTTC. Its protein is CASSLNTGNEQFF.